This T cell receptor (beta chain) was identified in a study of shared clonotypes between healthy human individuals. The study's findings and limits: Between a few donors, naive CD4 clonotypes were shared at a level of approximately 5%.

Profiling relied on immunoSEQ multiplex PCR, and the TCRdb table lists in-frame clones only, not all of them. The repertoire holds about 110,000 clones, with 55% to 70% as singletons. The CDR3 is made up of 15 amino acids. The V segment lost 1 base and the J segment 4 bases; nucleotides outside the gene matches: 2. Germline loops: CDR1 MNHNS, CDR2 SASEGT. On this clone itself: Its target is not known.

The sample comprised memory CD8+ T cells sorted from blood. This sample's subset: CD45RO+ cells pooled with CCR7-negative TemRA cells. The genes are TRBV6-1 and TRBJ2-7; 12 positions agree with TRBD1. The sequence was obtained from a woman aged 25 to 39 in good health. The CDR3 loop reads CASSEGGQGAYEQYF. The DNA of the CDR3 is TGTGCCAGCAGTGAAGGGGGACAGGGGGCTTACGAGCAGTACTTC.